This is a list of T cell receptor beta chains from one sample in a study of regulatory T cells in long-lasting Graves disease. TCRdb re-derived calls from the multiplex PCR reads in MiXCR, one entry per CDR3 protein. This table has around 420,000 distinct CDR3 sequences, around 15% appearing once. The starting material was peripheral blood mononuclear cells (PBMCs), obtained at new diagnosis, from a patient treated with antithyroid drugs. The receptor set was obtained from a female donor with Graves disease. Both conserved end residues are part of each CDR3. A D gene is named only where the DNA matches it firmly. Clone size is given for some rows only: seen once, a few or many times, or a class if the clone is expanded.

TRBV2	.	TRBJ1-1	.	TGTGCCAGCGCGGGCAGGGGCACTGAAGCTTTCTTT	CASAGRGTEAFF
TRBV6-5	TRBD1	TRBJ1-1	.	TGTGCCAGCAGTTGGACAGGGGAGGGCACTGAAGCTTTCTTT	CASSWTGEGTEAFF
TRBV28	.	TRBJ1-5	many	TGTGCCACCCTTTTTGGGAGCAATCAGCCCCAGCATTTT	CATLFGSNQPQHF
TRBV7-9	.	TRBJ2-6	many	TGTGCCAGCAGCTTAGGCATCCAATCTGGGGCCAACGTCCTGACTTTC	CASSLGIQSGANVLTF
TRBV9	.	TRBJ1-5	once	TGTGCCAGCAGCGTAACGGACAGTAGCAATCAGCCCCAGCATTTT	CASSVTDSSNQPQHF
TRBV6-2/TRBV6-3	.	TRBJ1-1	many	TGTGCCAGCAGCTCAGGGGCGGGAGCTTTCTTT	CASSSGAGAFF
TRBV6-9	.	TRBJ2-7	few	TGTGCCAGCAGTTATGGGGTCTACGAGCAGTACTTC	CASSYGVYEQYF
TRBV11-2	.	TRBJ1-5	many	TGTGCCAGCAGCTTAGCCAGCAATCAGCCCCAGCATTTT	CASSLASNQPQHF
TRBV6-2/TRBV6-3	TRBD1	TRBJ1-1	many	TGTGCCAGCAGTTTAAGGACAGGGCACTTCTACACTGAAGCTTTCTTT	CASSLRTGHFYTEAFF
TRBV30	.	TRBJ2-2	.	TGTGCCTGGCAACCTTTGACAGCGCCCACCGGGGAGCTGTTTTTT	CAWQPLTAPTGELFF
TRBV7-2	.	TRBJ2-7	many	TGTGCCAGCAGCTTAGTTATGTCAGCCGTCAGCTCCTACGAGCAGTACTTC	CASSLVMSAVSSYEQYF
TRBV24-1	.	TRBJ1-2	many	TGTGCCACCAGTTCGAGCCGAACTAACTATGGCTACACCTTC	CATSSSRTNYGYTF
TRBV5-1	TRBD2	TRBJ2-1	many	TGCGCCAGCAGCTTGGCCGGAATAGCGGGAGGATGGGGTGAGCAGTTCTTC	CASSLAGIAGGWGEQFF
TRBV20-1	.	TRBJ2-1	many	TGCAGTGCCTATGAGGGGTTCAATGAGCAGTTCTTC	CSAYEGFNEQFF
TRBV7-3	.	TRBJ2-3	once	TGTGCCAGCAGCTTAAACGGGGGCTTCACAGATACGCAGTATTTT	CASSLNGGFTDTQYF
TRBV15	TRBD2	TRBJ2-7	many	TGTGCCACCAGCAGAGATCGGGCGGGAGGAGAGTCCTACGAGCAGTACTTC	CATSRDRAGGESYEQYF
TRBV6-2/TRBV6-3	.	TRBJ1-1	many	TGTGCCAGCAGCTTGGATTCCGAAGCTTTCTTT	CASSLDSEAFF
TRBV12-3/TRBV12-4	.	TRBJ1-1	once	TGTGCCAGCAGTTTTGGTTTAGTAGGCACTGAAGCTTTCTTT	CASSFGLVGTEAFF
TRBV4-3	TRBD2	TRBJ2-1	.	TGCGCCAGCAGCCAAGTCTGGCTAGCGGGAGGGCCTGGGCAGTTCTTC	CASSQVWLAGGPGQFF
TRBV27	.	TRBJ1-1	many	TGTGCCAGCAGTTTATCGAGGGTTGGGCACACTGAAGCTTTCTTT	CASSLSRVGHTEAFF
TRBV7-2	.	TRBJ2-6	many	TGTGCCAGCAGCCTAGTCCCAGGGACCCACTCTGGGGCCAACGTCCTGACTTTC	CASSLVPGTHSGANVLTF
TRBV19	TRBD2	TRBJ2-1	few	TGTGCCAGTAGTACTAGCGGGAGATACTACAATGAGCAGTTCTTC	CASSTSGRYYNEQFF
TRBV28	TRBD2	TRBJ2-5	many	TGTGCCAGCAGTTTCCCACTAGCGGGAGGGGACCAAGAGACCCAGTACTTC	CASSFPLAGGDQETQYF
TRBV5-1	TRBD1	TRBJ1-3	many	TGTGCCAGCAGCGGGACAGGGAGTGGAAACACCATATATTTT	CASSGTGSGNTIYF
TRBV7-9	.	TRBJ1-4	many	TGTGCCAGCAGCCAATACAGGGATTTGAATGAAAAACTGTTTTTT	CASSQYRDLNEKLFF
TRBV11-2	TRBD1	TRBJ2-5	medium-sized	TGTGCCAGCAGCCCGGCTGGACAGGGGGTCAGGCGAGAGACCCAGTACTTC	CASSPAGQGVRRETQYF
TRBV3-1	.	TRBJ1-1	once	TGTGCCATCAGCTCGACGGTGGGGGACACTGAAGCTTTCTTT	CAISSTVGDTEAFF
TRBV9	TRBD2	TRBJ2-1	few	TGTGCCAGCAGCGCCAGGACTAGCGGGAGACTCTACAATGAGCAGTTCTTC	CASSARTSGRLYNEQFF
TRBV7-3	.	TRBJ2-7	.	TGTGCCAGCAGCTTGACCCCTTCGGACGAGCAGTACTTC	CASSLTPSDEQYF
TRBV2	.	TRBJ1-2	many	TGTGCCAGCAGTGAAAACCGAGGCAGGGACTACACCTTC	CASSENRGRDYTF
TRBV7-2	TRBD2	TRBJ2-1	few	TGTGCCAGCAGCTTAGCGGCGGGGGGCCTGTACAATGAGCAGTTCTTC	CASSLAAGGLYNEQFF
TRBV6-5	.	TRBJ1-5	.	TGTGCCAGCAGTTATAAACGGAGCAATCAGCCCCAGCATTTT	CASSYKRSNQPQHF
TRBV19	.	TRBJ2-1	.	TGTGCCAGTAGGATAGGGTCTGAGCAGTTCTTC	CASRIGSEQFF
TRBV29-1	.	TRBJ1-2	few	TGCAGCGCCGGCCGGAGGGACTATGGCTACACCTTC	CSAGRRDYGYTF
TRBV27	TRBD1	TRBJ1-2	many	TGTGCCAGCAGTTTAAAAACTGGGACAGGGAGTCATAGCTACACCTTC	CASSLKTGTGSHSYTF
TRBV20-1	TRBD2	TRBJ2-1	many	TGCAGTGCTGGAGGAAAAAGGGGAGGGCCCTACAATGAGCAGTTCTTC	CSAGGKRGGPYNEQFF
TRBV19	TRBD1	TRBJ1-2	.	TGTGCCAGTAGTATCCGGGACAGAGGGATCTATGGCTACACCTTC	CASSIRDRGIYGYTF
TRBV5-1	.	TRBJ1-4	many	TGCGCCAGCAGCTTGGCGACAGCAACTAATGAAAAACTGTTTTTT	CASSLATATNEKLFF
TRBV27	TRBD2	TRBJ2-1	many	TGTGCCAGCAGTTCCATCGGACTAGCGGGTACCAATGAGCAGTTCTTC	CASSSIGLAGTNEQFF